Sequencing of this TCR beta chain was carried out in a study of OX40 agonist ivuxolimab in advanced cancers. Study-level background: Partial responses were recorded for three patients, including one with hepatocellular carcinoma and two with cutaneous melanoma. Whole-study results and caveats: The study found that CD8+ T cells averaged more expanded clones than CD4+. Certain nonresponders additionally had low normalized T-cell clonal expansion.

Details on this clone: Its antigen is unidentified.

This CDR3 is built from 14 residues. Germline CDR1 SNHLY, CDR2 FYNNEI. V was clipped by 5 bases and J by 1 base; unmatched bases: 2. The method was immunoSEQ multiplex PCR; TCRdb's version includes in-frame clones alone and lacks a portion of them. This repertoire shows about 64,000 clones, roughly 80% found once; its top ten account for approximately 5.2%. The sequence derives from an adult with an advanced solid tumor such as melanoma, head and neck, liver or kidney cancer. V usage is TRBV2 and J usage is TRBJ1-1, with TRBD1 identical over 9 bases. This material consisted of CD4+ or CD8+ T cells sorted from blood, taken in a trial of the OX40 agonist ivuxolimab. CDR3 nucleotide sequence: TGTGCCAGCAGTAAGGGACAGGGGAACACTGAAGCTTTCTTT. It yields the protein CASSKGQGNTEAFF.